This entry describes one TCR beta chain. The antigen is unknown. Per donor, one heparinised blood draw averaged around 0.12 L. Sorting based on CD45RO/CCR7/CD25/CD127/CD95/CD27 separated CD4+ naive, central memory, regulatory and stem cell-like memory cells. Isolated RNA was reverse transcribed in full, so expressed TCRB transcripts were sequenced. Assay used: immunoSEQ multiplex PCR; TCRdb lists only in-frame clones, some missing. The sample has a few hundred thousand clones, approximately 11% seen once. Germline V gene lookup returns CDR1 SGHTA and CDR2 FQGNSA. With V trimmed by 0 bases and J by 4 bases, 3 bases remained unmatched. The length of the CDR3 is 15 residues. This specimen belongs to a study of beta chain features in type 1 diabetes. Broader study findings: It was possible that PCR favored shorter templates, equally so in patients and controls.

This chain connects TRBV7-2 to TRBJ2-3, with 8 bases aligning to TRBD2. This TCR came from a woman aged 25 to 39 in good health. The material sequenced was naive CD4+ T cells from blood. The CDR3 region is CASSLASGSPDTQYF. CDR3 DNA: TGTGCCAGCAGCTTAGCCAGCGGGAGCCCAGATACGCAGTATTTT.